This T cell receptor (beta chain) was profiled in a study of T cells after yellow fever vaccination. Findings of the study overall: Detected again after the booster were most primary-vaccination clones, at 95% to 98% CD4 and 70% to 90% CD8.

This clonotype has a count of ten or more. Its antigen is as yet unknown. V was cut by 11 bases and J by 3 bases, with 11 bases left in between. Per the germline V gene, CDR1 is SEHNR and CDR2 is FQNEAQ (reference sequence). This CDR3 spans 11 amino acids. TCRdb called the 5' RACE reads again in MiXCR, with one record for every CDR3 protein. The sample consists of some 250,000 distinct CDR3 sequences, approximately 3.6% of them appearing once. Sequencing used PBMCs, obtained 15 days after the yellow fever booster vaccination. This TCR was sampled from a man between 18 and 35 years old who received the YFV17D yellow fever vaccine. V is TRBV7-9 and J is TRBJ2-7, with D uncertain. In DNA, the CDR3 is TGTGCCTTAGGCACCATCTACGAGCAGTACGTC. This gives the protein CALGTIYEQYV.